The 21 T cell receptor beta chains listed next were all sequenced from one sample in a study of T cells in Graves' hyperthyroidism and ophthalmopathy. RNA transcripts served as the template for amplifying TCR beta CDR3 regions. RT-PCR in the first round (using the HTBI primer set) targeted the TCR CDR3. TCRdb fed the multiplex PCR reads into MiXCR, producing one record per CDR3 protein. The sample includes around 380,000 distinct CDR3 sequences, roughly 12% of them seen just once. The sequenced sample was blood. The receptors originated from a man aged 25 to 40 with Graves' hyperthyroidism that later progressed to Graves' ophthalmopathy.

This clonotype was recorded many times. V is TRBV7-6 and J is TRBJ1-5; D might be TRBD1 (5 bases). Trimming shortened V by 5 bases and J by 1 base, and 9 bases separated the two germline ends. Germline CDR1 and CDR2: SGHVS and FNYEAQ. This CDR3 contains 14 residues. The CDR3 region is CASSPRQSNQPQHF. As DNA, the CDR3 is TGTGCCAGCAGCCCCCGACAGAGCAATCAGCCCCAGCATTTT. Full variable domain (missing parts from reference TRBV7-6 and TRBJ1-5): GAGVSQSPRYKVTKRGQDVALRCDPISGHVSLYWYRQALGQGPEFLTYFNYEAQQDKSGLPNDRFSAERPEGSISTLTIQRTEQRDSAMYRCASSPRQSNQPQHFGDGTRLSIL.

This clonotype was recorded many times. The chain employs TRBV7-2 and TRBJ1-5; no clear D. Germline V gene data show CDR1 as SGHTA and CDR2 as FQGNSA. The CDR3 is made up of 17 amino acids. V was shortened by 0 bases and J by 2 bases, with 14 bases between the two germline ends. DNA for the CDR3: TGTGCCAGCAGCTTAGCAGAGACGCCCTGGGGCAATCAGCCCCAGCATTTT. It translates to CASSLAETPWGNQPQHF.

This clonotype was observed at least ten times. This chain joins TRBV2 and TRBJ1-1, with no clear D. The germline gives CDR1 SNHLY, CDR2 FYNNEI. The CDR3 extends over 15 amino acids. Trimming removed 7 bases from V and 1 base from J, with 16 bases in between. The CDR3 DNA reads as TGTGCCAGCAAAAACACGGACGGATCGAACACTGAAGCTTTCTTT. Translation gives CASKNTDGSNTEAFF.

This clonotype was seen at least ten times. The genes are TRBV6-1 and TRBJ1-5; possibly TRBD1 for D (5 bases). V lost 5 bases and J lost 2, with 19 bases in between. Germline V gene data show CDR1 as MNHNS and CDR2 as SASEGT. The CDR3 runs 17 residues. For the CDR3, the DNA is TGTGCCAGCAGTTACGGAGCGGGGGGGATCGGCAATCAGCCCCAGCATTTT. Amino acid sequence: CASSYGAGGIGNQPQHF.

This clonotype was seen ten or more times. The rearrangement joins TRBV7-2 to TRBJ2-2; D gene uncertain. Germline-derived CDR1 and CDR2 are SGHTA and FQGNSA. Trimming took off 5 bases at V and 6 bases at J, with 16 bases between the two ends. The CDR3 contains 15 residues. Written as DNA, the CDR3 is TGTGCCAGCAGCGACTCGGCCTCTGGGGCCGGGGAGCTGTTTTTT. Translated, it gives CASSDSASGAGELFF. The full variable domain, in which reference TRBV7-2 and TRBJ2-2 provide the parts outside the CDR3, is GAGVSQSPSNKVTEKGKDVELRCDPISGHTALYWYRQSLGQGLEFLIYFQGNSAPDKSGLPSDRFSAERTGGSVSTLTIQRTQQEDSAVYLCASSDSASGAGELFFGEGSRLTVL.

A remark on this clonotype: Given a much more abundant clone one base away, this may be a read error. The V gene is TRBV29-1, the J gene TRBJ2-3; D is unclear. The CDR3 length is 12 residues. V dropped 4 bases and J dropped 8 bases, with 13 bases sitting between them. CDR1 and CDR2 from the germline V gene are SQVTM and ANQGSEA. CDR3 loop: CSVAGQVVTQYF. CDR3 sequence (DNA): TGCAGCGTTGCGGGCCAGGTAGTTACGCAGTATTTT.

This clonotype was observed many times. The V gene is TRBV5-4, the J gene TRBJ1-1; D gene unclear. V lost 0 bases, J lost 3 bases, and 9 bases lay in between. Germline-derived CDR1 and CDR2 are SGHNT and YYREEE (reference sequence). The CDR3 consists of 14 residues. This CDR3 is CASSLGARDTEAFF. The CDR3, as DNA: TGTGCCAGCAGCTTGGGGGCGCGGGACACTGAAGCTTTCTTT.

The chain employs TRBV7-9 and TRBJ2-2; TRBD1 matches 7 bases. The trim removed 4 bases at V and 2 bases at J, leaving 10 bases unmatched. CDR3 length: 17 residues. Germline CDR1 and CDR2: SEHNR and FQNEAQ (reference sequence). In DNA form, the CDR3 reads TGTGCCAGCAGCTCCACCGTGGACAGGCCCAACACCGGGGAGCTGTTTTTT. Translation: CASSSTVDRPNTGELFF.

This clonotype was recorded many times. The chain carries TRBV5-1 and TRBJ2-5, with 7 bases that match TRBD2. The CDR3 is 14 amino acids. Unmatched junction bases numbered 5, after V lost 4 bases and J lost 2 bases. In germline, CDR1 is SGHRS, CDR2 YFSETQ. The CDR3 sequence is CASSPSGKQETQYF. In nucleotides, the CDR3 is TGCGCCAGCAGCCCAAGCGGGAAACAAGAGACCCAGTACTTC.

This clonotype showed up many times. V is TRBV7-3 and J is TRBJ1-1; D might be TRBD1 (5 bases). The CDR3 length is 15 residues. From germline, CDR1 is SGHTA and CDR2 FQGTGA. V shed 5 bases and J shed 0 bases, with 13 bases lying between them. The DNA for the CDR3 is TGTGCCAGCAGCCCGGGACGGGGAATGAACACTGAAGCTTTCTTT. It specifies CASSPGRGMNTEAFF.

The rearrangement uses TRBV9 and TRBJ1-4; D is perhaps TRBD1 (6 bases). The CDR3 length is 13 residues. Germline assignment: CDR1 SGDLS and CDR2 YYNGEE. V was pared by 4 bases and J by 7 bases, with 11 bases between. CDR3 nucleotides: TGTGCCAGCAGCACCACAGGGAGTGAAAAACTGTTTTTT. It translates to CASSTTGSEKLFF.

This clonotype was detected many times. The V call is TRBV20-1, the J call TRBJ1-1, with D possibly TRBD1 on 5 matching bases. The germline CDR1 and CDR2 sequences are DFQATT and SNEGSKA (reference sequence). The CDR3 spans 18 residues. Trimming pared 2 bases from V and 0 bases from J, leaving 22 bases between. CDR3 bases: TGCAGTGCTAGAAGGAGGGGCGGAGCAGCTAATATGAACACTGAAGCTTTCTTT. Translation: CSARRRGGAANMNTEAFF.

This rearrangement joins TRBV3-1 to TRBJ2-7; the D gene is possibly TRBD2 (6 bases). Germline CDR1 LGHDT, CDR2 YNNKEL (reference sequence). V lost 0 bases, J lost 2 bases, and 11 bases lay in between. CDR3 size: 15 residues. The CDR3, as DNA: TGTGCCAGCAGCCAAGAGGAGGGCCGCCCCTACGAGCAGTACTTC. As protein: CASSQEEGRPYEQYF.

The sample holds many counts of this clonotype. The chain has TRBV12-3 or TRBV12-4 and TRBJ2-5; D uncertain. This CDR3 is 14 amino acids long. Trimming took off 3 bases at V and 1 base at J, with 9 bases between the two ends. The CDR3 spells CASSFRSLQETQYF. Written as DNA, the CDR3 is TGTGCCAGCAGTTTTCGGTCCCTCCAAGAGACCCAGTACTTC.

CDR3 in amino acids: CASSATGGMKETQYF. Written as DNA, the CDR3 is TGCGCCAGCAGCGCTACCGGGGGTATGAAAGAGACCCAGTACTTC. This chain connects TRBV5-1 to TRBJ2-5; tentative D call: TRBD2 (6 bases). Germline V CDR1 and CDR2: SGHRS, YFSETQ. The CDR3 runs to 15 residues. V dropped 4 bases and J dropped 3 bases, with 16 bases sitting between them.

This clonotype came up many times. V is TRBV7-9 and J is TRBJ1-1, with 9 bases matching TRBD1. Germline lookup yields CDR1 SEHNR and CDR2 FQNEAQ (reference sequence). Unmatched junction bases numbered 6, after V lost 3 bases and J lost 1 base. This CDR3 spans 16 amino acids. The CDR3 nucleotides read TGTGCCAGCAGCTTCCCGACAGGGGGATCGAACACTGAAGCTTTCTTT. It translates to CASSFPTGGSNTEAFF.

A few counts support this clonotype. The rearrangement joins TRBV7-2 to TRBJ2-7; D could derive from TRBD1 or TRBD2 (5 bases each). The length of the CDR3 is 13 residues. Trimming took 5 bases from V and 2 from J, leaving 10 bases between them. Germline values: CDR1 SGHTA, CDR2 FQGNSA. CDR3 nucleotide sequence: TGTGCCAGCAGCGAGGGGATAGCCTACGAGCAGTACTTC. This sequence encodes CASSEGIAYEQYF.

Remarks on this clonotype: Sequence at one end of the junction differs from germline and may be a read error. Here the CDR3 DNA reads TGTGCCAGCAGTGACAGTCTCTCCTACGGGCAGTACTTC. Residues: CASSDSLSYGQYF. The chain employs TRBV6-2 or TRBV6-3 and TRBJ2-7; D is possibly TRBD1 (5 bases). Germline V gene lookup returns CDR1 MNHEY and CDR2 SVGEGT. The CDR3 length is 13 residues.

The gene calls are TRBV2 and TRBJ1-1; 7 positions match TRBD1. From germline, CDR1 is SNHLY and CDR2 FYNNEI. V shed 3 bases, J shed 6 bases, and the junction held 7 bases outside the gene matches. The CDR3 is made up of 14 amino acids. CDR3 loop: CASSDPTGAAEAFF. CDR3 sequence (DNA): TGTGCCAGCAGTGATCCTACAGGGGCGGCTGAAGCTTTCTTT.

There are many counts of this clonotype. This rearrangement joins TRBV28 to TRBJ2-6; D tentatively fits TRBD1 or TRBD2 (5 bases each). Germline V gives CDR1 MDHEN, CDR2 SYDVKM. Trimming pared 3 bases from V and 4 bases from J, leaving 10 bases between. The CDR3 runs 15 residues. This CDR3 reads CASSFEGFGANVLTF. The CDR3 nucleotides are TGTGCCAGCAGTTTCGAGGGGTTCGGGGCCAACGTCCTGACTTTC.

This clonotype was recorded at least ten times. Here the CDR3 reads CASSPGGNYNEQFF. For the CDR3, the DNA is TGTGCCAGCAGCCCGGGGGGCAACTACAATGAGCAGTTCTTC. The chain is built from TRBV27 and TRBJ2-1; D is possibly TRBD2 (7 bases). Germline loops: CDR1 MNHEY, CDR2 SMNVEV (reference sequence). V lost 6 bases and J 3 bases, leaving 12 bases between the germline ends. The CDR3 spans 14 residues.